The clone carrying this T cell receptor (beta chain) was seen ten or more times. The antigen remains undetermined. TCRdb reanalysed the 5' RACE reads using MiXCR and keeps one entry per CDR3 protein. This sample carries some 30,000 distinct CDR3 sequences, 4.5% of them seen once, and the ten largest clones take about 6%. The sample belongs to a study of early T cells in non-severe SARS-CoV-2 infection. Study-level information: Sequenced material consisted of bulk RNA (from unsorted whole blood), and chains were unpaired.

V shed 7 bases and J 5 bases; nucleotides not matched to a gene: 4. The CDR3 has 13 residues. From germline, CDR1 is SQVTM and CDR2 ANQGSEA. Overall study results and limits: Matches to VDJdb favored anti-spike CD8 responses and missed private and CD4 specificities.

The receptor was isolated from an adult who was a healthcare worker with PCR-confirmed SARS-CoV-2 infection or an uninfected control (not recorded which). Sequences were obtained from whole blood. This chain joins TRBV29-1 and TRBJ2-5, with 13 bases fitting TRBD2. The CDR3 reads CSAGLAGTETQYF. The CDR3 DNA reads TGCAGCGCGGGACTAGCGGGGACTGAGACCCAGTACTTC.